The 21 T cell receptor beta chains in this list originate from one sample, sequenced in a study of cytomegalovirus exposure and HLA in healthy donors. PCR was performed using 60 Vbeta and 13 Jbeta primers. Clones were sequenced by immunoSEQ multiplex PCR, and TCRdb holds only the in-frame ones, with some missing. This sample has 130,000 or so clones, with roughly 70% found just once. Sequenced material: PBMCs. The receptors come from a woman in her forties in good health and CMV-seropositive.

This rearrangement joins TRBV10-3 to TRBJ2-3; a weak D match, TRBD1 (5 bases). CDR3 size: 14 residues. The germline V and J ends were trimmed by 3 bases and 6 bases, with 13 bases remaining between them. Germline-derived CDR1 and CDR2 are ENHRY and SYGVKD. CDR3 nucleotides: TGTGCCATCAGTGACTCCGAGCAGGGCGATACGCAGTATTTT. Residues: CAISDSEQGDTQYF.

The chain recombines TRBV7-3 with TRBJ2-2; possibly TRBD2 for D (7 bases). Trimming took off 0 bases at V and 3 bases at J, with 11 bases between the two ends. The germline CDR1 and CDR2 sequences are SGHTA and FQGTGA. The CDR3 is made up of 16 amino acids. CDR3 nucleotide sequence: TGTGCCAGCAGCTTAACGGCGGGGGCGGACACCGGGGAGCTGTTTTTT. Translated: CASSLTAGADTGELFF.

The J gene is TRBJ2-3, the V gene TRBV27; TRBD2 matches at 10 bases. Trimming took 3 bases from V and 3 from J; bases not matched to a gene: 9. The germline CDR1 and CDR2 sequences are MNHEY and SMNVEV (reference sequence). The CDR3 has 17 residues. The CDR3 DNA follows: TGTGCCAGCAGTTTGAGCACCCTAGCGGGAGTGACAGATACGCAGTATTTT. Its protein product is CASSLSTLAGVTDTQYF.

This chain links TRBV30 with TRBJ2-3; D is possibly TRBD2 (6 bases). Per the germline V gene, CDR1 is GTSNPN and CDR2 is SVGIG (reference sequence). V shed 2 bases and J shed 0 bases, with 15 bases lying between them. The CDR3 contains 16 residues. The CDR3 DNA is TGTGCCTGGAGTCCGGGAGACCTGCTTAGCACAGATACGCAGTATTTT. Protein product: CAWSPGDLLSTDTQYF.

The CDR3 spells CASRMTSGTDTQYF. The CDR3 nucleotides read TGTGCCAGTAGGATGACTAGCGGCACAGATACGCAGTATTTT. The J gene is TRBJ2-3, the V gene TRBV19; TRBD2 agrees at 8 bases. The CDR3 has 14 residues. Germline V CDR1 and CDR2: LNHDA, SQIVND (reference sequence). After removal of 6 bases from V and 1 base from J, the junction contained 3 bases not matched to a gene.

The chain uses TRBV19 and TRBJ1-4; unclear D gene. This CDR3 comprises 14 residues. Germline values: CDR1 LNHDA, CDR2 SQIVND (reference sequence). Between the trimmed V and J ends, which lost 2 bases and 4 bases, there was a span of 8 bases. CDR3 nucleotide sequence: TGTGCCAGTAGTATAACAGTTTATAATGAAAAACTGTTTTTT. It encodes CASSITVYNEKLFF.

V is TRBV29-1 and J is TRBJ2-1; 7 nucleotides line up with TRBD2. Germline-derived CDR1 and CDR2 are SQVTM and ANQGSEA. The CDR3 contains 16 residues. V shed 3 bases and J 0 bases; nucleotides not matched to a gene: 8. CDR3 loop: CSVESGTASSYNEQFF. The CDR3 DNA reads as TGCAGCGTTGAGAGCGGGACGGCTAGCTCCTACAATGAGCAGTTCTTC.

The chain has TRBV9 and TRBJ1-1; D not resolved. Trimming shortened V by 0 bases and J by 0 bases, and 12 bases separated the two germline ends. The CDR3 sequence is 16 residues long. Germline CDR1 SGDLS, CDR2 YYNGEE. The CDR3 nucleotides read TGTGCCAGCAGCGTAGCCACAGATAACATGAACACTGAAGCTTTCTTT. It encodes CASSVATDNMNTEAFF.

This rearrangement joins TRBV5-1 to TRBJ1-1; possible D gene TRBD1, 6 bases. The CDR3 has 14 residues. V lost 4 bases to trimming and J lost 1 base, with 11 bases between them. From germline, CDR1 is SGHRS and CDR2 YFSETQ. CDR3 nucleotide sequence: TGCGCCAGCAGCCCGAGGACAGAGAACACTGAAGCTTTCTTT. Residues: CASSPRTENTEAFF.

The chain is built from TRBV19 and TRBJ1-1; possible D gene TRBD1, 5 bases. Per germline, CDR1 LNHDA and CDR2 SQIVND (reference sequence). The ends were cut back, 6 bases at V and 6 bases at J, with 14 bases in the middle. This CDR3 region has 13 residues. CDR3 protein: CASRPVGGSEAFF. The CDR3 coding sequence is TGTGCCAGTAGACCCGTTGGGGGGTCTGAAGCTTTCTTT.

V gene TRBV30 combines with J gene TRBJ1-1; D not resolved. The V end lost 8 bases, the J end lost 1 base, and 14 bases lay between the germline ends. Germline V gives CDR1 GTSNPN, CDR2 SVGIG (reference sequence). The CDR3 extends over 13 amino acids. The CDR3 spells CARFLGENTEAFF. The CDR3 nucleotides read TGTGCCCGGTTTCTCGGGGAGAACACTGAAGCTTTCTTT.

CDR3: CASSVTPLAGGHEQFF. CDR3 DNA: TGTGCCAGCAGCGTTACGCCCCTAGCGGGAGGACATGAGCAGTTCTTC. This sequence joins TRBV9 and TRBJ2-1, with 11 positions matching TRBD2. J gave up 8 bases and V 2 bases, and 9 bases lay outside the gene matches. CDR1 and CDR2 (germline): SGDLS, YYNGEE. The CDR3 contains 16 residues.

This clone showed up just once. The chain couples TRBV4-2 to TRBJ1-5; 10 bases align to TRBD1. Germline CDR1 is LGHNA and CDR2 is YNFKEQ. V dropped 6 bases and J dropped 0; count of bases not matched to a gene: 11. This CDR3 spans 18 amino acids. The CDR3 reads CASSPAGTGVYSNQPQHF. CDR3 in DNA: TGTGCCAGCAGTCCCGCCGGGACAGGGGTATATAGCAATCAGCCCCAGCATTTT.

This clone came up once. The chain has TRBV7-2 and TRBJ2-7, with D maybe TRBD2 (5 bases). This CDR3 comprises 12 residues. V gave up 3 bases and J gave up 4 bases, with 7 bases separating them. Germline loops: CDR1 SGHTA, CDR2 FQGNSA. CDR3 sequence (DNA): TGTGCCAGCAGCTTGACTATATACGAGCAGTACTTC. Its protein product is CASSLTIYEQYF.

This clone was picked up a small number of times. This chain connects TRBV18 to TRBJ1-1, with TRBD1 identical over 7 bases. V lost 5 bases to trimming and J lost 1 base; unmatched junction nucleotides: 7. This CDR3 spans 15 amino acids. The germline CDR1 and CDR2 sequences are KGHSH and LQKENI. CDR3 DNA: TGTGCCAGCTCAGGAGGACAGGCCAAGAACACTGAAGCTTTCTTT. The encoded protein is CASSGGQAKNTEAFF.

The CDR3 region is CASSQDSGGGGNEQFF. The CDR3 DNA reads TGCGCCAGCAGCCAAGACTCGGGCGGGGGGGGTAATGAGCAGTTCTTC. The chain joins TRBV4-1 to TRBJ2-1; 9 positions match TRBD2. Germline V gives CDR1 MGHRA, CDR2 YSYEKL. V was pared by 0 bases and J by 7 bases, with 7 bases of the junction left unmatched. The CDR3 totals 16 residues.

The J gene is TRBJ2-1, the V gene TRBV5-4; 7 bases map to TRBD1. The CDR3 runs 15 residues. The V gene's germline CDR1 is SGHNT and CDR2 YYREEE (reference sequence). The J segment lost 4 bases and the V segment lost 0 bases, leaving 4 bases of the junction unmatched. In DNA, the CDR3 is TGTGCCAGCAGCTTGGGGACAGGACAGTACAATGAGCAGTTCTTC. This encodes CASSLGTGQYNEQFF.

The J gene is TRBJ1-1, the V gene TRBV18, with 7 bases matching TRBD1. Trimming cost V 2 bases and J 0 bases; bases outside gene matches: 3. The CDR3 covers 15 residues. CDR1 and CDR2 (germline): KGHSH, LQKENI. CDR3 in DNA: TGTGCCAGCTCACCAAAGGGACAGATGAACACTGAAGCTTTCTTT. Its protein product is CASSPKGQMNTEAFF.

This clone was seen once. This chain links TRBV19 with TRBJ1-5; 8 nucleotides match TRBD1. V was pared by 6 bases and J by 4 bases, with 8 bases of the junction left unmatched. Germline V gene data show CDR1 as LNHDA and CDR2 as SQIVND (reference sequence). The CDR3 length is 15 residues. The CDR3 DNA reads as TGTGCCAGTAGGGACAGGGTCTCGGGTAATCAGCCCCAGCATTTT. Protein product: CASRDRVSGNQPQHF.

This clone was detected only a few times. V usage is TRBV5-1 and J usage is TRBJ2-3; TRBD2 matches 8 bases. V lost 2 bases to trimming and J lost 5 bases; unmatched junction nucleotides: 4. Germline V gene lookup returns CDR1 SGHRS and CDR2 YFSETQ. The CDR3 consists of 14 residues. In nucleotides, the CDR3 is TGCGCCAGCAGCTTACTAGCGGCCCTAGATACGCAGTATTTT. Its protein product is CASSLLAALDTQYF.

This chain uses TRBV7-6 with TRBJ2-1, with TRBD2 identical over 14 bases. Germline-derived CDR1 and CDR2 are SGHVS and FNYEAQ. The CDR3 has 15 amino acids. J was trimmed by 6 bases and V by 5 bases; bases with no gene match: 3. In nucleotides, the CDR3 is TGTGCCAGCAGCCCAGGACTAGCGGGAGGCAATGAGCAGTTCTTC. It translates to CASSPGLAGGNEQFF.